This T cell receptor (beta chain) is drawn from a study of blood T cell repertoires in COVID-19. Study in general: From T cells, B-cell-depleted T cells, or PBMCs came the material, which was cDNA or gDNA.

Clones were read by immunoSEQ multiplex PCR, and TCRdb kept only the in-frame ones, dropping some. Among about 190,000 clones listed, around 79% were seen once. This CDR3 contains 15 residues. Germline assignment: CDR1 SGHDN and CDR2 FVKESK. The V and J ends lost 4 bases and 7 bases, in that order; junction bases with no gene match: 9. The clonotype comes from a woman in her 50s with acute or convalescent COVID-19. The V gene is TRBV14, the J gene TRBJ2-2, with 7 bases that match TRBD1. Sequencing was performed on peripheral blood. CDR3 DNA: TGTGCCAGCAGCCTGACAGGGATAACGGTCGGGGAGCTGTTTTTT. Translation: CASSLTGITVGELFF.